The subject of this entry is one T cell receptor (beta chain). The data derive from a study of control samples from healthy donors and cancer patients. TCRdb's table, derived via immunoSEQ multiplex PCR, lists solely in-frame clones and lacks some. Here the sample spans 75,000 to 95,000 clones, approximately 84% being singletons. The specimen sequenced was PBMCs. The sequence was obtained from a man between 65 and 79 years old with lung cancer.

The CDR3 bases are TGCGCCAGCAGCTCGGGACGGTTGAACACTGAAGCTTTCTTT. Its translation: CASSSGRLNTEAFF. V is TRBV5-1 and J is TRBJ1-1; tentative D call: TRBD1 (5 bases). V lost 3 bases and J lost 0, with 9 bases in between. CDR1 and CDR2 (germline): SGHRS, YFSETQ. This CDR3 comprises 14 residues.